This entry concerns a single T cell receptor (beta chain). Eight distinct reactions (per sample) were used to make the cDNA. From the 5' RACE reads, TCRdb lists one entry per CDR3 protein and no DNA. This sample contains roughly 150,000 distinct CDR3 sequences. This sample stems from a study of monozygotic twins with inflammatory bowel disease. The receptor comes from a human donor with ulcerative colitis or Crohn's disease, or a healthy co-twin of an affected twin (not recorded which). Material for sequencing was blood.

CDR3 sequence reads: CASSLGLAGVDTQYF. The genes are TRBV5-1 and TRBJ2-3; TCRdb returns TRBD2, unconfirmable since there is no DNA. The CDR3 sequence is 15 residues long. Germline V gene data show CDR1 as SGHRS and CDR2 as YFSETQ.